The T cell receptor beta chain described here comes from a study of blood T cell repertoires in COVID-19. Study-level background: COVID-19 samples collected from the United States, Italy and Spain covered acute and convalescent phases. In each case, the material was cDNA or gDNA derived from T cells, B-cell-depleted T cells, or PBMCs.

In the authors' workflow: Cell counts per sample came from amplifying reference gene primers. The assay was immunoSEQ multiplex PCR, and TCRdb's table has in-frame clones only and misses some. The DNA gave D and trimming, while V, J and clone size come from that table. The sample records 35,000 to 50,000 clones, nearly 70% being singletons. Sequences were obtained from peripheral blood. This TCR was sampled from an elderly man with acute or convalescent COVID-19.

The CDR3 DNA is TGTGCCAGCAGCCGGGTGAGCGGGCGTGAGCAGTACTTC. It yields the protein CASSRVSGREQYF. This rearrangement joins TRBV12-3 or TRBV12-4 to TRBJ2-7, with D perhaps matching TRBD2 (6 bases). The CDR3 totals 13 residues. Trimming left V 6 bases short and J 7 bases short, with 16 bases between.